This TCR beta chain was sequenced in a study of blood T cell repertoires in COVID-19. Study-level information: Samples taken during acute and convalescent COVID-19 were collected in the United States, Italy and Spain. The analysed material was cDNA or gDNA that came from T cells, B-cell-depleted T cells, or PBMCs.

The authors' processing: Reference gene primer amplification yielded estimated nucleated cell counts. Here immunoSEQ multiplex PCR was the method, and the copy in TCRdb shows in-frame clones only, minus some. V, J and clone size derive from that table, while D and trimming were established from the DNA sequence. The sample holds more than 85,000 clones, about 85% seen once. Germline V gives CDR1 MGHRA, CDR2 YSYEKL. V lost 1 base, J lost 3 bases, and 5 bases stayed unmatched. This CDR3 region has 17 residues. Source material: peripheral blood. The clonotype was recovered from a man aged 45-65 years with active COVID-19. The V gene is TRBV4-1, the J gene TRBJ1-5; 11 positions agree with TRBD1. CDR3 loop: CASSQGWTGGLNQPQHF. CDR3 coding DNA: TGCGCCAGCAGCCAAGGCTGGACAGGGGGCCTCAATCAGCCCCAGCATTTT.